Listed below are T cell receptor beta chains from one sample, sequenced in a study of T cells in Graves' hyperthyroidism and ophthalmopathy. TCRdb fed the multiplex PCR reads into MiXCR, producing one record per CDR3 protein. The sample yields hundreds of thousands of distinct CDR3 sequences, about 45% seen once. Material for sequencing was peripheral blood or thyroid tissue (not recorded which). The receptors were gathered from an adult man with Graves' disease, either hyperthyroidism or ophthalmopathy (not recorded which). Both conserved end residues are part of each CDR3. Fields, in order: J gene, V gene, CDR3 length, CDR3 protein.

j_call: TRBJ1-4; v_call: TRBV20-1; cdr3_length: 15; cdr3_aa: CSARDRVPVNEKLFF
j_call: TRBJ2-2; v_call: TRBV6-5; cdr3_length: 13; cdr3_aa: CASSYGDTGELFF
j_call: TRBJ1-5; v_call: TRBV19; cdr3_length: 16; cdr3_aa: CASSIDQGALNQPQHF
j_call: TRBJ2-5; v_call: TRBV7-2; cdr3_length: 15; cdr3_aa: CASSQRLAGEETQYF
j_call: TRBJ2-2; v_call: TRBV7-3; cdr3_length: 15; cdr3_aa: CASKGASGSTGELFF
j_call: TRBJ1-2; v_call: TRBV25-1; cdr3_length: 13; cdr3_aa: CASGGQGNYGYTF
j_call: TRBJ1-4; v_call: TRBV7-3; cdr3_length: 17; cdr3_aa: CASSRDRGLVANEKLFF
j_call: TRBJ2-7; v_call: TRBV11-1; cdr3_length: 14; cdr3_aa: CASSYAGQGYEQYF
j_call: TRBJ1-3; v_call: TRBV10-2; cdr3_length: 16; cdr3_aa: CASSDPGGEEGNTIYF
j_call: TRBJ1-6; v_call: TRBV15; cdr3_length: 14; cdr3_aa: CATSAARGNSPLHF
j_call: TRBJ1-3; v_call: TRBV15; cdr3_length: 9; cdr3_aa: CATSRAIYF
j_call: TRBJ1-2; v_call: TRBV6-1; cdr3_length: 14; cdr3_aa: CASSEAGGTSGYTF
j_call: TRBJ1-4; v_call: TRBV7-9; cdr3_length: 14; cdr3_aa: CASSAQGVWEKLFF
j_call: TRBJ1-5; v_call: TRBV24-1; cdr3_length: 14; cdr3_aa: CATSSRQTGQPQHF
j_call: TRBJ2-7; v_call: TRBV15; cdr3_length: 14; cdr3_aa: CATSRESVPYEQYF
j_call: TRBJ2-5; v_call: TRBV7-6; cdr3_length: 16; cdr3_aa: CASSGLAGGVQETQYF
j_call: TRBJ1-2; v_call: TRBV2; cdr3_length: 16; cdr3_aa: CASSYSRDRGLYGYTF
j_call: TRBJ2-2; v_call: TRBV7-9; cdr3_length: 13; cdr3_aa: CASSPPRTRELFF
j_call: TRBJ2-5; v_call: TRBV6-5; cdr3_length: 14; cdr3_aa: CASSWTGVQETQYF
j_call: TRBJ1-6; v_call: TRBV7-8; cdr3_length: 12; cdr3_aa: CASSSMSEPLHF
j_call: TRBJ2-7; v_call: TRBV20-1; cdr3_length: 15; cdr3_aa: CSARGLAGTTYEQYF
j_call: TRBJ2-5; v_call: TRBV29-1; cdr3_length: 12; cdr3_aa: CSVGGNKETQYF
j_call: TRBJ1-5; v_call: TRBV9; cdr3_length: 16; cdr3_aa: CASSQDWAARNQPQHF
j_call: TRBJ2-3; v_call: TRBV7-9; cdr3_length: 15; cdr3_aa: CASSPQWGNTDTQYF
j_call: TRBJ2-6; v_call: TRBV15; cdr3_length: 16; cdr3_aa: CATSRMTGTGANVLTF
j_call: TRBJ1-1; v_call: TRBV10-1; cdr3_length: 13; cdr3_aa: CASSESRKGTAFF
j_call: TRBJ1-1; v_call: TRBV5-4; cdr3_length: 14; cdr3_aa: CASSYPGQYTEAFF
j_call: TRBJ1-3; v_call: TRBV20-1; cdr3_length: 16; cdr3_aa: CSAFSIGEEAGNTIYF
j_call: TRBJ2-5; v_call: TRBV12-3/TRBV12-4; cdr3_length: 18; cdr3_aa: CASSPGNWGRAYEETQYF
j_call: TRBJ1-1; v_call: TRBV5-4; cdr3_length: 15; cdr3_aa: CASSQGSGVDTEAFF
j_call: TRBJ2-7; v_call: TRBV7-2; cdr3_length: 14; cdr3_aa: CASSSSGTTYEQYF
j_call: TRBJ2-7; v_call: TRBV2; cdr3_length: 13; cdr3_aa: CASSARSGLEQYF
j_call: TRBJ1-4; v_call: TRBV10-3; cdr3_length: 13; cdr3_aa: CASRQGDGEKLFF
j_call: TRBJ1-4; v_call: TRBV7-6; cdr3_length: 15; cdr3_aa: CASSSGPGRGEKLFF
j_call: TRBJ2-1; v_call: TRBV10-3; cdr3_length: 12; cdr3_aa: CAISERRHEQFF
j_call: TRBJ2-5; v_call: TRBV9; cdr3_length: 14; cdr3_aa: CASSVAQGAETQYF
j_call: TRBJ1-2; v_call: TRBV29-1; cdr3_length: 9; cdr3_aa: CSGNYGYTF
j_call: TRBJ1-1; v_call: TRBV7-3; cdr3_length: 13; cdr3_aa: CASSLGFRREAFF
j_call: TRBJ1-5; v_call: TRBV24-1; cdr3_length: 15; cdr3_aa: CATSDSRQVDQPQHF
j_call: TRBJ1-5; v_call: TRBV12-3/TRBV12-4; cdr3_length: 18; cdr3_aa: CASRPTTGSSAAVQPQHF
j_call: TRBJ1-2; v_call: TRBV5-1; cdr3_length: 16; cdr3_aa: CASSLELTAHNYGYTF
j_call: TRBJ2-5; v_call: TRBV19; cdr3_length: 17; cdr3_aa: CASSKRREERAKETQYF
j_call: TRBJ2-7; v_call: TRBV10-3; cdr3_length: 15; cdr3_aa: CASRFTSGSLYEQYF
j_call: TRBJ1-1; v_call: TRBV6-1; cdr3_length: 10; cdr3_aa: CASSRKEAFF
j_call: TRBJ2-7; v_call: TRBV6-1; cdr3_length: 15; cdr3_aa: CASSEGDRGTYEQYF
j_call: TRBJ2-7; v_call: TRBV5-4; cdr3_length: 15; cdr3_aa: CASSLRASGIYEQYF